This T cell receptor beta chain was retrieved from a study of blood T cells in healthy people across ages. Next came a second PCR, run for about 7 to 12 cycles, which used a sample-barcoded 5' primer along with a J-beta primer mix. Every molecule of cDNA carried a tag from a template-switch adaptor with 12 random nucleotides. Paired-end reads containing CDR3 totaled no fewer than 3 million for each sample. MiXCR, applied by TCRdb to the 5' RACE reads, yields one record per CDR3 protein. The repertoire includes hundreds of thousands of distinct CDR3 sequences, about 34% of them detected once, and 10% to 15% sits in the top ten. Study results and caveats: Comparison with aged donors showed that long-lived donors had more naive CD4+ cells and higher diversity.

There are 12 residues in the CDR3. V was shortened by 5 bases and J by 6 bases, with 9 bases between the two germline ends. Germline values: CDR1 SGHTA, CDR2 FQGNSA. Note on this clonotype: Its antigen remains unidentified.

This chain uses TRBV7-2 with TRBJ2-3; D is undetermined. This clonotype was obtained from a man younger than 30 in good health. Sequenced input: blood. CDR3 DNA sequence: TGTGCCAGCAGCCGATATTTCGATACGCAGTATTTT. It specifies CASSRYFDTQYF.